These 4 T cell receptor beta chains originate from one sample sequenced in a study of long-term antiretroviral therapy in people with HIV (dated by TCRdb to 2021 to 2024). The immunoSEQ hsTCRB v3.0 assay was used at survey level resolution for TRB variable region sequencing. TCRdb took this table from immuneACCESS and kept in-frame rearrangements with V and J called. Such tables lack part of the clones; where checked against another copy, unresolved V genes explain under half of the gap, and the rest is unexplained. The table for this sample lists about 16,000 clones; roughly 90% of them were counted only once. The ten top clones hold more than 10% of the sample. The material sequenced was unsorted PBMCs, taken 0.7 years before starting antiretroviral therapy. Source of these receptors: a man in his fifties or sixties with HIV.

V is TRBV5-1 and J is TRBJ2-2; 8 bases map to TRBD2. From germline, CDR1 is SGHRS and CDR2 YFSETQ. The V and J ends lost 0 bases and 1 base, in that order; junction bases with no gene match: 5. This CDR3 has 17 residues. This chain's CDR3 is CASSLGSRGGNTGELFF. Here the CDR3 DNA reads TGCGCCAGCAGCTTGGGAAGTCGGGGGGGGAACACCGGGGAGCTGTTTTTT.

The CDR3 sequence: CASSPTHGTGIMYEQYF. CDR3 DNA: TGTGCCAGCAGCCCGACCCACGGGACAGGGATTATGTACGAGCAGTACTTC. The V gene is TRBV21-1, the J gene TRBJ2-7; the table calls TRBD1, which could not be checked here. TRBV21-1 is recorded as a pseudogene. The CDR3 is 17 amino acids.

The chain has TRBV20-1 and TRBJ1-2; no reliable D call. The CDR3 runs to 11 residues. Per the germline V gene, CDR1 is DFQATT and CDR2 is SNEGSKA (reference sequence). V lost 6 bases and J 5 bases, leaving 10 bases between the germline ends. As DNA, the CDR3 is TGCAGTGCCGAAAGCGGGTATGGCTACACCTTC. This codes for CSAESGYGYTF.

The gene calls are TRBV2 and TRBJ2-3; D is ambiguous. Trimming removed 4 bases from V and 1 base from J, with 6 bases in between. The CDR3 has 13 residues. Germline-derived CDR1 and CDR2 are SNHLY and FYNNEI. The CDR3 DNA is TGTGCCAGCAGTGTCCTCCGCACAGATACGCAGTATTTT. This sequence encodes CASSVLRTDTQYF.